The entry that follows covers one T cell receptor beta chain sequence. The antigen is unknown. Assembly of TCR beta libraries relied on iRepertoire HTBI primers together with Arm-PCR of CDR3 regions. TCRdb called the multiplex PCR reads again in MiXCR, with one record for every CDR3 protein. The top ten clones hold about two fifths of a sample with 700,000 or so distinct CDR3 sequences, roughly 30% of them seen once. Trimming took off 10 bases at V and 7 bases at J, with 10 bases between the two ends. The CDR3 runs to 11 residues. This sample was taken from a study of regulatory T cells in long-lasting Graves disease. Sample time point: persistent/refractory GD, antithyroid drugs over 5 years with positive TRAb. PBMCs provided the RNA from which the TCR library was made. Patients came from an endocrinology department in Xi'an, China. A blood draw put around 9 milliliters of peripheral blood into EDTA tubes.

Broader study findings: Persistent patients shared more public clonotypes (under 3,000) than newly diagnosed patients (about 970). Persistent disease was associated with favored TRBV28 usage and with favored use of TRBJ1-2 and TRBJ2-5.

This sequence was found in a female donor with Graves disease. This specimen consisted of peripheral blood mononuclear cells (PBMCs), obtained when the disease was refractory, from a patient treated with antithyroid drugs. The chain recombines TRBV12-3 or TRBV12-4 with TRBJ2-2; D is undetermined. The CDR3 nucleotides read TGTGCCAACACCCACGGCGGGGAGCTGTTTTTT. Residues: CANTHGGELFF.